There are a few counts of the clone carrying this TCR beta chain. Its cognate antigen is unknown. J gave up 2 bases and V 2 bases, and 4 bases lay outside the gene matches. Germline CDR1 is SGHAT and CDR2 is FQNNGV. This CDR3 region has 16 residues. The data are from a study of response to subunit inactivated influenza vaccine. Study-level findings and limits: Authors suggested seasonal influenza vaccinations each recruit few new T cells.

TCRdb reprocessed the RT-PCR reads with MiXCR, giving one entry per CDR3 protein. Among about 800,000 distinct CDR3 sequences listed, around 20% were seen once. This chain connects TRBV11-2 to TRBJ2-1; TRBD1 agrees at 9 bases. This clonotype originated in a man aged 50-60 years who received an inactivated influenza vaccine. Source: PBMCs from blood, taken more than 4 days after vaccination. DNA of the CDR3: TGTGCCAGCAGCTTAATGGGACAGGGCGCCTACAATGAGCAGTTCTTC. Its protein is CASSLMGQGAYNEQFF.